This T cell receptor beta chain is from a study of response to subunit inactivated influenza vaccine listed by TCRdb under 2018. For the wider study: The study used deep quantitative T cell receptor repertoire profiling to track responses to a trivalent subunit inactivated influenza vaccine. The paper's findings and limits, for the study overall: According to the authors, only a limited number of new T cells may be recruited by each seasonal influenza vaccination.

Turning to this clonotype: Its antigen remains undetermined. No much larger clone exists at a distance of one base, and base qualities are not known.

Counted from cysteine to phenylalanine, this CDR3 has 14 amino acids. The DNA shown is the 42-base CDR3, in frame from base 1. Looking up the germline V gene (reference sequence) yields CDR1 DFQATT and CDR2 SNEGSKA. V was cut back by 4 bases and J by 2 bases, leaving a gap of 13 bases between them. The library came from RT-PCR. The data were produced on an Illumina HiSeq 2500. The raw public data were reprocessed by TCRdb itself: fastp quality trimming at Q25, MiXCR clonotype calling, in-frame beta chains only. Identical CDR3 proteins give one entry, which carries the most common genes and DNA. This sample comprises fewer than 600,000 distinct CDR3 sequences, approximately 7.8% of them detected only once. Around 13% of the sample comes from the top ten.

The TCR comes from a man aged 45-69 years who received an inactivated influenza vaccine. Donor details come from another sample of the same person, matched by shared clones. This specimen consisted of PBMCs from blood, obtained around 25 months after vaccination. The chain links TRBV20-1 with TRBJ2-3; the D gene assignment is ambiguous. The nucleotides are TGCAGTGCTACTGCGGTGCTTAACACAGATACGCAGTATTTT. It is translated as CSATAVLNTDTQYF.